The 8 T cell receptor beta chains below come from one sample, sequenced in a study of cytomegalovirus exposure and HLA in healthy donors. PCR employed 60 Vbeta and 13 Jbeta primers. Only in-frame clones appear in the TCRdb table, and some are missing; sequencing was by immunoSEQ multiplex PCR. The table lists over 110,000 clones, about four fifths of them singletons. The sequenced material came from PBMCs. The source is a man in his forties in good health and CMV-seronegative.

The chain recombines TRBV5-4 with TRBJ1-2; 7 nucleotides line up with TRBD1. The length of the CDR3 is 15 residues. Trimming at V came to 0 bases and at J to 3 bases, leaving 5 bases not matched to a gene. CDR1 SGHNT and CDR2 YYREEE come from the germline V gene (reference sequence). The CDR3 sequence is CASSLGGTVDYGYTF. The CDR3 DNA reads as TGTGCCAGCAGCTTGGGCGGGACAGTCGACTATGGCTACACCTTC.

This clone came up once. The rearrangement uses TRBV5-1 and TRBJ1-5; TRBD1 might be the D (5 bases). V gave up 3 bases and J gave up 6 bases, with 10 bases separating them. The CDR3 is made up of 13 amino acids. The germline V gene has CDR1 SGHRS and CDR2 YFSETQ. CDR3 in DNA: TGCGCCAGCAGCTCGGAAGGGGCTCAGCCCCAGCATTTT. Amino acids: CASSSEGAQPQHF.

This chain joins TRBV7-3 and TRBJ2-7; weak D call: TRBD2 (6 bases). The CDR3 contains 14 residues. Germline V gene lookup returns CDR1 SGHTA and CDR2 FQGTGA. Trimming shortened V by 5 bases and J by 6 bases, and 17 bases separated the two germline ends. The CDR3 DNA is TGTGCCAGCAGCCCCACGGTGGGGGGTGGCGAGCAGTACTTC. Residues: CASSPTVGGGEQYF.

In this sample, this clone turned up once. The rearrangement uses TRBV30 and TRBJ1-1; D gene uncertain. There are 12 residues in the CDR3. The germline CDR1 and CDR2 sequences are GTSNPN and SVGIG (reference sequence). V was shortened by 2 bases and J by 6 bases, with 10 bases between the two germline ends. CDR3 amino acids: CAWSPGGPEAFF. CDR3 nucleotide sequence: TGTGCCTGGAGTCCCGGCGGCCCTGAAGCTTTCTTT.

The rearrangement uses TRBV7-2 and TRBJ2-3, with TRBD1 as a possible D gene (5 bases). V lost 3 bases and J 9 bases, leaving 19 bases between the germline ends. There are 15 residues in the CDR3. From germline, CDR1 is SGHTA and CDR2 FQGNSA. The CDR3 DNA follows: TGTGCCAGCAGCTTCGTCGCAGTGCAGTCAGGGACGCAGTATTTT. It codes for CASSFVAVQSGTQYF. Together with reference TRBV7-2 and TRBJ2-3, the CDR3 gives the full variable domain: GAGVSQSPSNKVTEKGKDVELRCDPISGHTALYWYRQSLGQGLEFLIYFQGNSAPDKSGLPSDRFSAERTGGSVSTLTIQRTQQEDSAVYLCASSFVAVQSGTQYFGPGTRLTVL.

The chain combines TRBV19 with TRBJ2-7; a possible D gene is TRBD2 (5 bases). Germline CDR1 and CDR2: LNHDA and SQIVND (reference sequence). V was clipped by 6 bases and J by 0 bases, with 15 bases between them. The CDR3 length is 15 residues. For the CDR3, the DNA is TGTGCCAGTAGCAAAGGAGGCAGCCTCTCCTACGAGCAGTACTTC. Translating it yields CASSKGGSLSYEQYF.

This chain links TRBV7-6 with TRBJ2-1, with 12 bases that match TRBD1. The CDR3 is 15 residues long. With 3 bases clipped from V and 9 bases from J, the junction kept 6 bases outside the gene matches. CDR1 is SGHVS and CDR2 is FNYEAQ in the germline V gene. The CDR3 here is CASSFGGTGGGEQFF. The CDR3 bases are TGTGCCAGCAGCTTTGGTGGGACAGGGGGCGGTGAGCAGTTCTTC.

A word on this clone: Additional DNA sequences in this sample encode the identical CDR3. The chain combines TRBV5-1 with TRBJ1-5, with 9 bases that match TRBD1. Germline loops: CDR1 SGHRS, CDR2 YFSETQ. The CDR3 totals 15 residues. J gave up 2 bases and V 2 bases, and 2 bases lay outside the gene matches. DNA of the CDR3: TGCGCCAGCAGCTTAGACAGGGGGGGCAATCAGCCCCAGCATTTT. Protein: CASSLDRGGNQPQHF.